This TCR beta chain was recorded in a study of T cells in tumors after PD-1 blockade. Study-wide background: Patients had no prior checkpoint blockade, systemic immunosuppressants, or anti-cancer therapy within 4 weeks. Treatment was either pembrolizumab 200 mg every 3 weeks or cemiplimab 350 mg every 2 weeks. Blood samples averaged around 110,000 templates (range roughly 24,679-270,000) and 36,536 unique clonotypes. Overall study results and limits: Some novel exhausted tumor clones appeared in pre-treatment blood, suggesting peripheral recruitment.

Here immunoSEQ multiplex PCR was the method, and the copy in TCRdb shows in-frame clones only, minus some. The data hold 60,000 or so clones, with roughly 78% observed a single time. The CDR3 is 16 amino acids. Germline-derived CDR1 and CDR2 are LNHDA and SQIVND (reference sequence). J was trimmed by 2 bases and V by 6 bases; bases with no gene match: 9. Only one count was recorded for this clone. What it binds is not known. This clonotype was obtained from a human donor with basal cell carcinoma. This sample comprised PBMCs, obtained before anti-PD-1 treatment. The chain is built from TRBV19 and TRBJ2-7, with 11 bases aligning to TRBD1. In DNA form, the CDR3 reads TGTGCCAGTAGAAACACCGGACAGGGGGCCCCCTACGAGCAGTACTTC. Encoded protein: CASRNTGQGAPYEQYF.